The 24 T cell receptor beta chains below were found in one sample sequenced in a study of Ad26.COV2.S vaccination and SARS-CoV-2 variants. Here immunoSEQ multiplex PCR was the method, and the copy in TCRdb shows in-frame clones only, minus some. Of more than 300,000 clones listed, about 86% are singletons. Treatment reported: 15 to 20 received Ad26.COV2.S at low or high dose, single or two shots; five or six received placebo; per-sample allocation not given. Each sample was drawn 63 days after the first injection (of vaccine or placebo). The sample in question was peripheral blood, obtained in a trial of Ad26.COV2.S vaccine versus placebo. The receptors were sampled from a person aged 18 to 59 who received the Ad26.COV2.S COVID-19 vaccine or a placebo.

V and J are TRBV4-3 and TRBJ2-3, with D perhaps matching TRBD1 or TRBD2 (5 bases each). CDR1 is LGHNA and CDR2 is YSLEER in the germline V gene. The CDR3 runs to 15 residues. V lost 1 base, J lost 4 bases, and 12 bases lay in between. CDR3 nucleotides: TGCGCCAGCAGCCAAGCGGGGCAGACTTCAGATACGCAGTATTTT. This encodes CASSQAGQTSDTQYF.

This chain links TRBV5-6 with TRBJ2-7, with a possible D match to TRBD1 (5 bases). Germline CDR1 reads SGHDT; CDR2 reads YYEEEE. This CDR3 spans 13 amino acids. Trimming took off 6 bases at V and 2 bases at J, with 12 bases between the two ends. The CDR3 region is CASKGAGPYEQYF. The CDR3 coding sequence is TGTGCCAGCAAAGGAGCAGGGCCCTACGAGCAGTACTTC.

The V gene is TRBV28, the J gene TRBJ1-4; TRBD1 matches at 8 bases. CDR1 and CDR2 (germline): MDHEN, SYDVKM. Trimming took 3 bases from V and 8 from J; bases not matched to a gene: 8. The CDR3 length is 15 residues. The CDR3 loop reads CASSFTDRDREKLFF. The CDR3 DNA follows: TGTGCCAGCAGTTTTACGGACAGGGATCGAGAAAAACTGTTTTTT.

The chain joins TRBV7-8 to TRBJ1-1; D is possibly TRBD1 (6 bases). The germline V gene has CDR1 SGHVS and CDR2 FQNEAQ. V gave up 4 bases and J gave up 4 bases, with 13 bases separating them. CDR3 size: 14 residues. CDR3 sequence: CASSSYRVGTEAFF. As DNA, the CDR3 is TGTGCCAGCAGCTCATACAGGGTTGGCACTGAAGCTTTCTTT.

The rearrangement links TRBV6-5 to TRBJ2-5; 8 bases fit TRBD2. The CDR3 loop spans 16 amino acids. Germline CDR1 reads MNHEY; CDR2 reads SVGAGI. V lost 4 bases and J lost 5; bases outside the gene matches: 12. In DNA form, the CDR3 reads TGTGCCAGCAGTTGGGGACTAGGTAGTATTCTGGAGACCCAGTACTTC. It yields the protein CASSWGLGSILETQYF.

The V and J genes are TRBV10-3 and TRBJ2-1; 7 bases align to TRBD2. J was trimmed by 2 bases and V by 5 bases; bases with no gene match: 9. The CDR3 sequence is 16 residues long. Germline loops: CDR1 ENHRY, CDR2 SYGVKD. CDR3 sequence: CAISPRREMTYNEQFF. The CDR3 coding sequence is TGTGCCATCAGTCCGAGGCGGGAGATGACCTACAATGAGCAGTTCTTC.

This chain links TRBV5-1 with TRBJ2-3, with no clear D. The germline gives CDR1 SGHRS, CDR2 YFSETQ. Trimming shortened V by 1 base and J by 4 bases, and 13 bases separated the two germline ends. The CDR3 runs 15 residues. The CDR3 DNA sequence: TGCGCCAGCAGCTTGACCACTAACCCAGCAGATACGCAGTATTTT. Protein product: CASSLTTNPADTQYF.

The chain links TRBV6-5 to TRBJ2-3; TRBD1 is a possible D gene (5 bases). The V end was cut by 7 bases, the J end by 6 bases, with 8 bases between. The germline V gene encodes CDR1 MNHEY and CDR2 SVGAGI. The CDR3 totals 11 residues. CDR3 in amino acids: CASNRQDTQYF. The DNA of the CDR3 is TGTGCCAGCAATAGACAGGATACGCAGTATTTT.

The chain uses TRBV7-9 and TRBJ2-5; D uncertain. Germline V gene data show CDR1 as SEHNR and CDR2 as FQNEAQ (reference sequence). V was shortened by 4 bases and J by 5 bases, with 20 bases between the two germline ends. The CDR3 covers 16 residues. As DNA, the CDR3 is TGTGCCAGCAGCTCCCCCCTCCCTCCACAACTGGAGACCCAGTACTTC. Translating it yields CASSSPLPPQLETQYF.

The rearrangement links TRBV28 to TRBJ2-7, with unresolved D. The CDR3 loop spans 11 amino acids. The germline CDR1 and CDR2 sequences are MDHEN and SYDVKM. Trimming removed 3 bases at V and 5 bases at J, with 5 bases between. The CDR3 spells CASSLGNEQYF. The CDR3 DNA sequence: TGTGCCAGCAGTTTGGGAAACGAGCAGTACTTC.

V gene TRBV19 combines with J gene TRBJ1-5; D uncertain. V lost 0 bases, J lost 0 bases, and 3 bases lay in between. Germline CDR1 reads LNHDA; CDR2 reads SQIVND (reference sequence). CDR3 length: 14 residues. CDR3 coding DNA: TGTGCCAGTAGTATAGAGCGTAGCAATCAGCCCCAGCATTTT. This encodes CASSIERSNQPQHF.

This rearrangement joins TRBV7-8 to TRBJ2-2; the D gene is possibly TRBD1 (6 bases). Germline assignment: CDR1 SGHVS and CDR2 FQNEAQ. This CDR3 is built from 14 residues. Trimming shortened V by 1 base and J by 4 bases, and 7 bases separated the two germline ends. In DNA, the CDR3 is TGTGCCAGCAGCTTAGACAGGGTCACCGGGGAGCTGTTTTTT. Its protein product is CASSLDRVTGELFF.

The CDR3 DNA reads as TGTGCCAGCAGCTTAGCTTTTTCTACCGGCTATGGCTACACCTTC. Translation gives CASSLAFSTGYGYTF. The rearrangement uses TRBV7-2 and TRBJ1-2; D ambiguous. Germline-derived CDR1 and CDR2 are SGHTA and FQGNSA. CDR3 size: 15 residues. V was cut by 0 bases and J by 4 bases, with 12 bases left in between.

About this clone itself: Different DNA sequences within this sample yield the same CDR3. The rearrangement joins TRBV19 to TRBJ1-5, with 8 bases lining up with TRBD1. The CDR3 contains 13 residues. After removal of 3 bases from V and 6 bases from J, the junction contained 1 base not matched to a gene. CDR1 and CDR2 from the germline V gene are LNHDA and SQIVND (reference sequence). The CDR3 region is CASSIGQGQPQHF. Written as DNA, the CDR3 is TGTGCCAGTAGTATCGGACAGGGTCAGCCCCAGCATTTT.

The rearrangement links TRBV5-5 to TRBJ2-2; no clear D gene. The CDR3 runs to 15 residues. V lost 0 bases, J lost 4 bases, and 10 bases lay in between. Germline V lookup: CDR1 SGHKS, CDR2 YYEKEE (reference sequence). CDR3 in amino acids: CASSLEVGFTGELFF. The CDR3 bases are TGTGCCAGCAGCTTGGAGGTGGGATTCACCGGGGAGCTGTTTTTT. Using reference TRBV5-5 and TRBJ2-2 for the parts outside the CDR3, the full variable domain is DAGVTQSPTHLIKTRGQQVTLRCSPISGHKSVSWYQQVLGQGPQFIFQYYEKEERGRGNFPDRFSARQFPNYSSELNVNALLLGDSALYLCASSLEVGFTGELFFGEGSRLTVL.

This chain uses TRBV19 with TRBJ1-3; possible D gene TRBD1, 6 bases. The CDR3 contains 15 residues. Germline CDR1 reads LNHDA; CDR2 reads SQIVND (reference sequence). V was shortened by 3 bases and J by 1 base, with 10 bases between the two germline ends. The CDR3 bases are TGTGCCAGTAGTATCCGTCAGGGGTCTGGAAACACCATATATTTT. As protein: CASSIRQGSGNTIYF. The full variable domain, with the rest looked up from reference TRBV19 and TRBJ1-3, is DGGITQSPKYLFRKEGQNVTLSCEQNLNHDAMYWYRQDPGQGLRLIYYSQIVNDFQKGDIAEGYSVSREKKESFPLTVTSAQKNPTAFYLCASSIRQGSGNTIYFGEGSWLTVV.

As regards this clone: At one end the junction does not follow the germline gene, possibly because of a read error. DNA for the CDR3: TGTGCCAGCACAAAGACCGAGTACTATCGCTACACCTTC. Its translation: CASTKTEYYRYTF. This chain joins TRBV6-8 and TRBJ1-2; D is uncertain. CDR1 and CDR2 from the germline V gene are MNHGY and SAAAGT. CDR3 length: 13 amino acids.

The J gene is TRBJ1-1, the V gene TRBV27; TRBD1 matches at 8 bases. V dropped 3 bases and J dropped 5; count of bases not matched to a gene: 5. The CDR3 length is 14 residues. CDR1 and CDR2 from the germline V gene are MNHEY and SMNVEV (reference sequence). CDR3 amino acids: CASSFGQGTTEAFF. In DNA form, the CDR3 reads TGTGCCAGCAGTTTTGGACAGGGTACAACTGAAGCTTTCTTT.

Only one count was recorded for this clone. The chain has TRBV6-6 and TRBJ2-7, with D possibly called TRBD1 or TRBD2 (5 bases each). CDR1 MNHNY and CDR2 SVGAGI come from the germline V gene (reference sequence). This CDR3 is 12 amino acids long. Trimming shortened V by 6 bases and J by 5 bases, and 11 bases separated the two germline ends. CDR3 region: CASSPGTHEQYF. In DNA form, the CDR3 reads TGTGCCAGCAGCCCAGGGACCCACGAGCAGTACTTC.

The genes are TRBV18 and TRBJ1-5, with TRBD1 matching over 7 bases. CDR3 length: 16 residues. V gave up 5 bases and J gave up 8 bases; unmatched junction bases: 15. The germline CDR1 and CDR2 sequences are KGHSH and LQKENI. The CDR3 protein is CASSLSGTEESEPQHF. For the CDR3, the DNA is TGTGCCAGCTCATTGTCCGGGACAGAAGAATCAGAGCCCCAGCATTTT.

The chain employs TRBV30 and TRBJ1-6; D is uncertain. V dropped 2 bases and J dropped 8 bases, with 16 bases sitting between them. This CDR3 has 15 amino acids. Germline V lookup: CDR1 GTSNPN, CDR2 SVGIG (reference sequence). DNA of the CDR3: TGTGCCTGGAGTTCCATCGCCGGACTGGATTCACCCCTCCACTTT. This sequence encodes CAWSSIAGLDSPLHF.

The V call is TRBV19, the J call TRBJ2-1; no clear D gene. The CDR3 consists of 14 residues. In germline, CDR1 is LNHDA, CDR2 SQIVND (reference sequence). Trimming stripped 4 bases from V and 6 bases from J, with 13 bases between. CDR3 sequence reads: CASSKVAWSNEQFF. In DNA, the CDR3 is TGTGCCAGTAGTAAAGTCGCGTGGAGCAATGAGCAGTTCTTC.

This clone appeared once. V gene TRBV7-2 combines with J gene TRBJ2-5; TRBD2 agrees at 12 bases. The CDR3 consists of 15 residues. Germline loops: CDR1 SGHTA, CDR2 FQGNSA. J was trimmed by 4 bases and V by 1 base; bases with no gene match: 1. In DNA form, the CDR3 reads TGTGCCAGCAGCTTAGGACTAGCGGGAGTAGAGACCCAGTACTTC. Translated: CASSLGLAGVETQYF.

The genes are TRBV2 and TRBJ1-2; TRBD1 agrees at 11 bases. The CDR3 runs 14 residues. With V trimmed by 4 bases and J by 6 bases, 4 bases remained unmatched. Germline values: CDR1 SNHLY, CDR2 FYNNEI. CDR3 sequence reads: CASSGTGGIDGYTF. CDR3 in DNA: TGTGCCAGCAGTGGGACAGGGGGCATCGATGGCTACACCTTC.